These 19 T cell receptor beta chains were all obtained from the same sample, sequenced in a study of metastatic and nonmetastatic thyroid tumors. From the PCR reads, TCRdb re-called clones with MiXCR. The sample carries fewer than 50,000 clones, roughly 15% recorded once. Each patient went into thyroid surgery without having received any treatment. Material: blood. All receptors come from a female donor with papillary thyroid cancer or a benign thyroid nodule (not recorded which). Some clones in this sample may be carry-over from other donors' samples.

A note on this clone: Other DNA sequences from this sample encode an identical CDR3 as well. This chain connects TRBV20-1 to TRBJ1-5, with D perhaps TRBD1 (5 bases). This CDR3 contains 12 residues. Germline V lookup: CDR1 DFQATT, CDR2 SNEGSKA (reference sequence). With 7 bases removed from V and 3 bases from J, the gap between germline ends came to 10 bases. The CDR3 loop reads CSVTGLNQPQHF. In DNA form, the CDR3 reads TGCAGTGTTACGGGACTCAATCAGCCCCAGCATTTT.

This clone was picked up many times. The gene calls are TRBV19 and TRBJ2-5, with TRBD1 identical over 7 bases. Trimming removed 11 bases from V and 5 bases from J; junction bases left unmatched: 11. Germline assignment: CDR1 LNHDA and CDR2 SQIVND (reference sequence). The CDR3 covers 13 residues. The CDR3 is CAARGTDVETQYF. The DNA of the CDR3 is TGTGCCGCCCGAGGGACAGACGTGGAGACCCAGTACTTC.

In this sample, this clone turned up many times. The V gene is TRBV11-3, the J gene TRBJ2-1, with D possibly being TRBD2 (6 bases). The CDR3 totals 15 residues. CDR1 is SGHNT, CDR2 YENEEA, per germline. V was pared by 2 bases and J by 6 bases, with 14 bases between. The CDR3 spells CASSLTYGSTNEQFF. CDR3 bases: TGTGCCAGCAGCTTAACATACGGGAGCACCAATGAGCAGTTCTTC.

At least ten counts were recorded for this clone. This specimen includes other DNA sequences encoding the same CDR3. The chain employs TRBV20-1 and TRBJ1-2; D is perhaps TRBD1 (6 bases). CDR1 is DFQATT and CDR2 is SNEGSKA in the germline V gene (reference sequence). V gave up 0 bases and J gave up 7 bases, with 12 bases separating them. This CDR3 has 13 residues. CDR3: CSARDRGAGGYTF. The CDR3 DNA reads as TGCAGTGCTAGAGATCGGGGGGCAGGTGGCTACACCTTC.

There are a few counts of this clone. This chain uses TRBV28 with TRBJ2-2, with 16 bases matching TRBD2. Germline assignment: CDR1 MDHEN and CDR2 SYDVKM. V lost 8 bases, J lost 6 bases, and 3 bases stayed unmatched. This CDR3 is 15 amino acids long. CDR3 DNA: TGTGCCAGCGGGACTAGCGGGAGGGCCCCCGGGGAGCTGTTTTTT. It specifies CASGTSGRAPGELFF. The entire variable domain, with the rest obtained from reference TRBV28 and TRBJ2-2, is as follows: DVKVTQSSRYLVKRTGEKVFLECVQDMDHENMFWYRQDPGLGLRLIYFSYDVKMKEKGDIPEGYSVSREKKERFSLILESASTNQTSMYLCASGTSGRAPGELFFGEGSRLTVL.

This clone was seen at least ten times. The chain couples TRBV6-1 to TRBJ2-5, with TRBD1 matching 10 bases. The junction had 19 bases not matched to a gene; V was cut back by 1 base and J by 5 bases. The CDR3 extends over 20 amino acids. Germline V CDR1 and CDR2: MNHNS, SASEGT. The CDR3 bases are TGTGCCAGCAGTGAAGGCTGGTGGGTGAATGTCGGGACAGGGGTTGAGACCCAGTACTTC. This translates into CASSEGWWVNVGTGVETQYF.

This clone was detected ten times or more. J is TRBJ1-5 and V is TRBV30, with unresolved D. V lost 2 bases and J 5 bases, leaving 10 bases between the germline ends. From germline, CDR1 is GTSNPN and CDR2 SVGIG (reference sequence). This CDR3 comprises 13 residues. This CDR3 reads CAWSRREDQPQHF. The CDR3, as DNA: TGTGCCTGGAGTCGGAGGGAGGATCAGCCCCAGCATTTT.

This clone was counted many times. This chain connects TRBV7-2 to TRBJ2-5; D unresolved. The CDR3 contains 12 residues. Germline V gene sequence: CDR1 SGHTA, CDR2 FQGNSA. V gave up 5 bases and J gave up 7 bases, with 11 bases separating them. CDR3 sequence: CASSVLHGTQYF. The CDR3 DNA reads TGTGCCAGCAGCGTACTGCACGGGACCCAGTACTTC. Based on the CDR3 plus reference TRBV7-2 and TRBJ2-5, the full variable domain is GAGVSQSPSNKVTEKGKDVELRCDPISGHTALYWYRQSLGQGLEFLIYFQGNSAPDKSGLPSDRFSAERTGGSVSTLTIQRTQQEDSAVYLCASSVLHGTQYFGPGTRLLVL.

This clone was counted many times. This rearrangement joins TRBV28 to TRBJ1-6; possible D gene TRBD1, 5 bases. Looked up from germline, CDR1 is MDHEN and CDR2 is SYDVKM. V was shortened by 5 bases and J by 7 bases, with 15 bases between the two germline ends. The CDR3 is made up of 15 amino acids. The CDR3 DNA is TGTGCCAGCAGTCCCACAGGCGTTTGGAATTCACCCCTCCACTTT. It is translated as CASSPTGVWNSPLHF.

The sample holds many counts of this clone. CDR3 protein: CASSSNLYLAATANTGELFF. CDR3 nucleotide sequence: TGTGCCAGCAGCTCCAACCTGTATCTAGCGGCCACGGCGAACACCGGGGAGCTGTTTTTT. The chain links TRBV7-1 to TRBJ2-2, with 7 positions matching TRBD2. TRBV7-1 is filed as an ORF, its function uncertain. With 3 bases clipped from V and 0 bases from J, the junction kept 16 bases outside the gene matches. This CDR3 has 20 amino acids.

This clone was picked up many times. J is TRBJ1-1 and V is TRBV7-9; 7 bases line up with TRBD1. The germline gives CDR1 SEHNR, CDR2 FQNEAQ (reference sequence). V dropped 5 bases and J dropped 3; count of bases not matched to a gene: 6. This CDR3 has 14 residues. The CDR3 sequence: CASSPTTGHTEAFF. In DNA form, the CDR3 reads TGTGCCAGCAGCCCGACGACAGGGCACACTGAAGCTTTCTTT.

This clone was seen more than once but under ten times. Other DNA sequences in the sample encode the same CDR3. V is TRBV28 and J is TRBJ1-2, with D unclear. V lost 3 bases and J lost 8, with 22 bases in between. Germline-derived CDR1 and CDR2 are MDHEN and SYDVKM. CDR3 length equals 16 residues. The CDR3 sequence is CASSLGAEKGLGGYTF. CDR3 nucleotide sequence: TGTGCCAGCAGTTTGGGTGCCGAGAAAGGTCTGGGGGGCTACACCTTC.

This clone was counted only a few times. This may arise from a read error, as a much more abundant clone is one base away. The rearrangement links TRBV7-9 to TRBJ2-1; D uncertain. From germline, CDR1 is SEHNR and CDR2 FQNEAQ (reference sequence). The CDR3 extends over 13 amino acids. V dropped 0 bases and J dropped 7 bases, with 7 bases sitting between them. The CDR3 sequence is CASSLAGRNEQFF. The CDR3 DNA is TGTGCCAGCAGCTTAGCCGGAAGGAATGAGCAGTTCTTC. Together with reference TRBV7-9 and TRBJ2-1, the CDR3 gives the full variable domain: DTGVSQNPRHKITKRGQNVTFRCDPISEHNRLYWYRQTLGQGPEFLTYFQNEAQLEKSRLLSDRFSAERPKGSFSTLEIQRTEQGDSAMYLCASSLAGRNEQFFGPGTRLTVL.

The J gene is TRBJ1-6, the V gene TRBV9; maybe TRBD1 (5 bases). Germline CDR1 and CDR2: SGDLS and YYNGEE. The CDR3 has 15 amino acids. Trimming removed 1 base from V and 7 bases from J, with 12 bases in between. In nucleotides, the CDR3 is TGTGCCAGCAGCGTATACTGGGGGGGGAATTCACCCCTCCACTTT. Its protein is CASSVYWGGNSPLHF.

This clone was recorded at least ten times. This chain joins TRBV6-1 and TRBJ1-2, with a weak D call TRBD1 (5 bases). Trimming stripped 4 bases from V and 2 bases from J, with 14 bases between. CDR3 length equals 15 residues. The V gene's germline CDR1 is MNHNS and CDR2 SASEGT. The CDR3 here is CASSVSGPGNYGYTF. DNA for the CDR3: TGTGCCAGCAGTGTCTCGGGGCCCGGCAACTATGGCTACACCTTC.

In this sample, this clone turned up many times. The gene calls are TRBV5-1 and TRBJ2-3; 7 nucleotides agree with TRBD1. The CDR3 sequence is 14 residues long. Trimming cost V 1 base and J 5 bases; bases outside gene matches: 4. The germline CDR1 and CDR2 sequences are SGHRS and YFSETQ. This CDR3 reads CASSLNRGIDTQYF. CDR3 nucleotide sequence: TGCGCCAGCAGCTTGAACAGGGGTATAGATACGCAGTATTTT. Together with reference TRBV5-1 and TRBJ2-3, the CDR3 gives the full variable domain: KAGVTQTPRYLIKTRGQQVTLSCSPISGHRSVSWYQQTPGQGLQFLFEYFSETQRNKGNFPGRFSGRQFSNSRSEMNVSTLELGDSALYLCASSLNRGIDTQYFGPGTRLTVL.

In this sample, this clone is medium-sized. The V call is TRBV28, the J call TRBJ1-2, with TRBD1 as a possible D gene (5 bases). Germline V gene sequence: CDR1 MDHEN, CDR2 SYDVKM. V gave up 7 bases and J gave up 9 bases, with 24 bases separating them. The CDR3 has 15 residues. CDR3 coding DNA: TGTGCCAGCATTAACCCCCGGGACGGGGACGTGAGCTACACCTTC. Protein sequence: CASINPRDGDVSYTF.

This clone came up many times. This chain links TRBV28 with TRBJ1-2; 9 positions agree with TRBD1. The length of the CDR3 is 13 residues. The V gene's germline CDR1 is MDHEN and CDR2 SYDVKM. The junction had 8 bases not matched to a gene; V was cut back by 8 bases and J by 7 bases. The chain's CDR3 is CASASGTGLGYTF. DNA for the CDR3: TGTGCCAGCGCCTCCGGGACAGGGCTTGGCTACACCTTC.

This clone was observed a single time. CDR3 nucleotides: TGCGCCAGCAGCTTGGATACTCAGACCTATGGCTACACCTTC. The encoded protein is CASSLDTQTYGYTF. This chain connects TRBV5-1 to TRBJ1-2, with D unclear. This CDR3 is 14 amino acids long. The germline CDR1 and CDR2 sequences are SGHRS and YFSETQ. V was cut by 0 bases and J by 4 bases, with 10 bases left in between.